A selection of T cell receptor beta chains follows, all from one sample in a study of T cell responses to AZD1222 COVID-19 vaccine. Libraries were prepared by immunoSEQ multiplex PCR; TCRdb keeps only in-frame clonotypes and omits some of them. The table shows roughly 120,000 clones, with about 89% occurring only once. Sequenced material: peripheral blood, taken on day 0 of AZD1222 vaccination. These receptors were taken from an adult in good health. Both conserved end residues are part of each CDR3. Each record gives: CDR3 protein, CDR3 DNA, V gene, D gene, clone size, J gene. The D gene is left open where the match is weak. Clone sizes are given selectively: once, few, many, or a class where the clone is expanded.

CASSLRGRDREKLFF	TGTGCCAGCAGCCTGCGGGGCCGGGACAGGGAAAAACTGTTTTTT	TRBV5-6	TRBD1	-	TRBJ1-4
CATSDSYGQGRGAGANVLTF	TGTGCCACCAGTGATTCGTACGGACAGGGTAGGGGGGCAGGGGCCAACGTCCTGACTTTC	TRBV24-1	TRBD1	-	TRBJ2-6
CASSLTGDNQPQHF	TGCGCCAGCAGCCTGACAGGAGACAATCAGCCCCAGCATTTT	TRBV5-1	-	-	TRBJ1-5
CASGDLTGGSEKLFF	TGTGCCAGCGGGGACTTGACAGGGGGCTCTGAAAAACTGTTTTTT	TRBV28	TRBD1	few	TRBJ1-4
CASSEEGSNQPQHF	TGTGCCAGCAGTGAGGAGGGGAGCAATCAGCCCCAGCATTTT	TRBV6-4	-	-	TRBJ1-5
CASSQDNVINEQFF	TGTGCCAGCAGCCAAGATAACGTTATAAATGAGCAGTTCTTC	TRBV14	-	-	TRBJ2-1
CASSLLSGVEAFF	TGTGCCAGCAGCTTATTATCCGGGGTAGAAGCTTTCTTT	TRBV7-9	-	-	TRBJ1-1
CASSQARGSYEQYF	TGCGCCAGCAGCCAAGCCAGGGGTTCCTACGAGCAGTACTTC	TRBV4-3	-	-	TRBJ2-7
CASSFLQGLNNEQFF	TGTGCCAGCAGTTTTTTGCAGGGCCTTAACAATGAGCAGTTCTTC	TRBV28	-	once	TRBJ2-1
CSVRGLGPGSQETQYF	TGCAGCGTTCGTGGCTTGGGGCCGGGATCCCAAGAGACCCAGTACTTC	TRBV29-1	-	-	TRBJ2-5
CASSLETTRKETQYF	TGTGCCAGCAGCTTAGAGACGACAAGAAAAGAGACCCAGTACTTC	TRBV11-2	-	-	TRBJ2-5
CASSTRTGTGGRRAYGYTF	TGTGCCAGCAGTACACGGACCGGGACAGGGGGCCGGCGGGCCTATGGCTACACCTTC	TRBV28	TRBD1	-	TRBJ1-2
CASSHTDTQYF	TGTGCCAGTAGCCACACAGATACGCAGTATTTT	TRBV19	-	-	TRBJ2-3
CAIRKGGPVNEQFF	TGCGCCATTCGAAAAGGGGGGCCTGTAAATGAGCAGTTCTTC	TRBV4-3	-	-	TRBJ2-1
CASSVVLSLSGNTIYF	TGTGCCAGCAGTGTAGTGCTCTCACTCTCTGGAAACACCATATATTTT	TRBV2	-	-	TRBJ1-3
CASSYGTGISPLHF	TGTGCCAGCAGCTATGGGACAGGTATTTCACCCCTCCACTTT	TRBV6-5	TRBD1	-	TRBJ1-6
CSASGRSGGETQYF	TGCAGTGCTAGTGGCCGGAGCGGGGGAGAGACCCAGTACTTC	TRBV20-1	TRBD2	-	TRBJ2-5
CASTRQGNYGYTF	TGTGCCAGCACCCGGCAGGGTAACTATGGCTACACCTTC	TRBV12-3/TRBV12-4	-	-	TRBJ1-2
CASSYSSSRGDTEAFF	TGTGCCAGCAGTTACTCCTCCTCCCGCGGGGACACTGAAGCTTTCTTT	TRBV6-2/TRBV6-3	-	-	TRBJ1-1
CASRLGAGTDTQYF	TGTGCCAGCCGATTAGGAGCCGGCACAGATACGCAGTATTTT	TRBV6-5	-	-	TRBJ2-3
CASSATGGPYNEQFF	TGTGCCAGCAGCGCAACAGGGGGACCCTACAATGAGCAGTTCTTC	TRBV21-1	-	-	TRBJ2-1
CASSIQGAREKLFF	TGTGCCAGCTCGATACAGGGGGCACGGGAAAAACTGTTTTTT	TRBV18	TRBD1	-	TRBJ1-4
CASSPLTGEETQYF	TGTGCCAGCAGCCCTCTGACAGGGGAAGAGACCCAGTACTTC	TRBV7-2	TRBD1	-	TRBJ2-5
CASIPDRRDRNYEQYF	TGTGCCAGCATCCCCGATCGGAGGGACAGGAACTACGAGCAGTACTTC	TRBV28	TRBD1	-	TRBJ2-7
CASSISADTDTQYF	TGTGCCAGTAGTATCTCAGCGGACACAGATACGCAGTATTTT	TRBV19	-	-	TRBJ2-3
CASSWGRQEGSPLHF	TGTGCCAGCAGTTGGGGACGCCAAGAGGGTTCACCCCTCCACTTT	TRBV2	-	-	TRBJ1-6